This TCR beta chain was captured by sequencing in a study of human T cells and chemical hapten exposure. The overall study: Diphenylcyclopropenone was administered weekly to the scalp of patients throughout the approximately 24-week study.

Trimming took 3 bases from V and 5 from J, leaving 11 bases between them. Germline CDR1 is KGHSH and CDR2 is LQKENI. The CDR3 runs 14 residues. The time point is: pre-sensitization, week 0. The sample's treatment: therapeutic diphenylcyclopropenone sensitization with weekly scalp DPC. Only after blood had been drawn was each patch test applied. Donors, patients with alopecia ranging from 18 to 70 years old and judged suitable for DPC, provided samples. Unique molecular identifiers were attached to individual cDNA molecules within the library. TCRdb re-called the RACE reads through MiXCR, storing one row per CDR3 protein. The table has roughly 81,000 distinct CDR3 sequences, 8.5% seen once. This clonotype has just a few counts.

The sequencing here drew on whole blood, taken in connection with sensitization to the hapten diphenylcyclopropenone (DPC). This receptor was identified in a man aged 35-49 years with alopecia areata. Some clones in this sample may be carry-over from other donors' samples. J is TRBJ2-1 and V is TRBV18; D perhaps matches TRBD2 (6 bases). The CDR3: CASSPGRTHNEQFF. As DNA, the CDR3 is TGTGCCAGCTCACCCGGGAGAACCCACAATGAGCAGTTCTTC.